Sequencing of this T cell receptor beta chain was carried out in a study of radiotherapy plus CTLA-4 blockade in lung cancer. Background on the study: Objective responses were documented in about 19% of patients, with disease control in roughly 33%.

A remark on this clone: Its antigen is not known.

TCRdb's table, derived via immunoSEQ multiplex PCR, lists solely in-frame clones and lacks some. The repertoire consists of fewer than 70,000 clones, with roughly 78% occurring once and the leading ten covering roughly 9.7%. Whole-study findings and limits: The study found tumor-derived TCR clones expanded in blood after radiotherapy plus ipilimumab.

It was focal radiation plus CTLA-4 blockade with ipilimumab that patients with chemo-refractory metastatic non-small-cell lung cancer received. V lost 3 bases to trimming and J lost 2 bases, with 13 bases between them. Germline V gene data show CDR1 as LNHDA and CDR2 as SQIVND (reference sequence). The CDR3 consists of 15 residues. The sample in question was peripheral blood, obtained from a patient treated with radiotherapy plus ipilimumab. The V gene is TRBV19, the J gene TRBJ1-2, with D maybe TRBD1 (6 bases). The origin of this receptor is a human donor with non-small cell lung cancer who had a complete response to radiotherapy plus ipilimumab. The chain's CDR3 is CASSIPGHRNYGYTF. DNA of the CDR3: TGTGCCAGTAGTATTCCGGGACATAGGAACTATGGCTACACCTTC.